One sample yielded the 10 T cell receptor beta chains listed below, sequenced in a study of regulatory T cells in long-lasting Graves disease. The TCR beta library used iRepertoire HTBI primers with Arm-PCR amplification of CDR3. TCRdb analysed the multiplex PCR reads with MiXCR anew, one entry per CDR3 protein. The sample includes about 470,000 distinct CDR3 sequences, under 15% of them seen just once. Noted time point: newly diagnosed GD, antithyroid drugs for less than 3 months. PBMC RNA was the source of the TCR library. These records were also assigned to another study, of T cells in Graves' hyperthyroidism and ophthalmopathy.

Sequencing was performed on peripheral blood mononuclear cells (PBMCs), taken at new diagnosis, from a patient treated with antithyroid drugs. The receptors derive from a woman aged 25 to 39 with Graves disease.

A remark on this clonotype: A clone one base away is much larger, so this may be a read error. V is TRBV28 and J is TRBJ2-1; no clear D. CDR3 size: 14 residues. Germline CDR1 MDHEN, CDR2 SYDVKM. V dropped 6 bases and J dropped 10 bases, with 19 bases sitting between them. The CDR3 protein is CASRTSSRNYEQFF. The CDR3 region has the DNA TGTGCCAGCAGAACAAGTTCACGGAATTACGAGCAGTTCTTC.

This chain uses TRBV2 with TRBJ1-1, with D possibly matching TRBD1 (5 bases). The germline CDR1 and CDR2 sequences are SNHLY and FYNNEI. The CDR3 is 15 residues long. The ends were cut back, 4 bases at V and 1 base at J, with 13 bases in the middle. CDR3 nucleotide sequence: TGTGCCAGCAGTGTAGACAGTGGCGCGAACACTGAAGCTTTCTTT. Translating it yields CASSVDSGANTEAFF.

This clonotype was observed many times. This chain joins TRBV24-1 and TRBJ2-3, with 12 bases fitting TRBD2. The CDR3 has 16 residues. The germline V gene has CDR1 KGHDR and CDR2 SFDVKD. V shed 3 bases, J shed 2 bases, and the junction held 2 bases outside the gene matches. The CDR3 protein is CATSDRTSGITDTQYF. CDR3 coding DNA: TGTGCCACCAGTGATCGGACTAGCGGGATCACAGATACGCAGTATTTT.

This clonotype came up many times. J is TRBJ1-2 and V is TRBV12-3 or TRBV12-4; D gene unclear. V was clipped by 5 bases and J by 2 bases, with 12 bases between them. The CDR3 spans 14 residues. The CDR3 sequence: CASSPAGGNYGYTF. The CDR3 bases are TGTGCCAGCAGTCCCGCGGGAGGGAACTATGGCTACACCTTC.

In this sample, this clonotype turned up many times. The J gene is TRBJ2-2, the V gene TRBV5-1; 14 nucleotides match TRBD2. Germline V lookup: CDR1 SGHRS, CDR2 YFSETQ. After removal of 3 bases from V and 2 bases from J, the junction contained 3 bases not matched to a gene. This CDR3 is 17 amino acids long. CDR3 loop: CASSSGTSGRNTGELFF. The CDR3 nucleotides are TGCGCCAGCAGCTCGGGGACTAGCGGGAGAAACACCGGGGAGCTGTTTTTT.

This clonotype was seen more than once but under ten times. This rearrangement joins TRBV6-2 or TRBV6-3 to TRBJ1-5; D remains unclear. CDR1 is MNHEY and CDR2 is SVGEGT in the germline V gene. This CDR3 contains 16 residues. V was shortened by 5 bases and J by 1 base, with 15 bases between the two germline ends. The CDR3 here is CASSEWNGGSNQPQHF. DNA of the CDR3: TGTGCCAGCAGTGAATGGAACGGTGGGAGCAATCAGCCCCAGCATTTT.

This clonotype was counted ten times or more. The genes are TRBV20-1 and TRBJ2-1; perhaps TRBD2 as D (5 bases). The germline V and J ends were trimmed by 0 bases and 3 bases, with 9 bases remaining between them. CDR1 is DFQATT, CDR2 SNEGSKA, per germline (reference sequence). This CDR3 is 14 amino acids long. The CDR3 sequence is CSARDWTFYNEQFF. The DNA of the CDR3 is TGCAGTGCTAGAGATTGGACTTTCTACAATGAGCAGTTCTTC.

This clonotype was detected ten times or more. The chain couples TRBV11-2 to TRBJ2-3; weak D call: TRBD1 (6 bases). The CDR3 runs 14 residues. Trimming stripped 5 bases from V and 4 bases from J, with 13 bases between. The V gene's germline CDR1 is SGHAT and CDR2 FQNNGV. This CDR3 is CASSPYEGADTQYF. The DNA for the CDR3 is TGTGCCAGCAGCCCCTATGAGGGGGCAGATACGCAGTATTTT. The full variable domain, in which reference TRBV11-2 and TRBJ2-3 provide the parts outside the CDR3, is EAGVAQSPRYKIIEKRQSVAFWCNPISGHATLYWYQQILGQGPKLLIQFQNNGVVDDSQLPKDRFSAERLKGVDSTLKIQPAKLEDSAVYLCASSPYEGADTQYFGPGTRLTVL.

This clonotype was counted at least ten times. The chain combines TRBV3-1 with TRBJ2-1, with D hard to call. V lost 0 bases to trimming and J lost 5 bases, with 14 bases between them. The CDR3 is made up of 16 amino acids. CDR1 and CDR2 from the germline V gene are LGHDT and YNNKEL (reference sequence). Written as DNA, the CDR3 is TGTGCCAGCAGCCAAGACTCAACCGCGTGGGACAATGAGCAGTTCTTC. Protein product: CASSQDSTAWDNEQFF.

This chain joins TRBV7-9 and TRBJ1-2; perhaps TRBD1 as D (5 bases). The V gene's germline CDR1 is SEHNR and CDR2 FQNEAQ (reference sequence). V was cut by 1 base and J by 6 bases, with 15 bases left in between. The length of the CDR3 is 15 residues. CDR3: CASSLGHASGNGYTF. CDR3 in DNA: TGTGCCAGCAGCTTAGGTCACGCCTCAGGGAATGGCTACACCTTC.